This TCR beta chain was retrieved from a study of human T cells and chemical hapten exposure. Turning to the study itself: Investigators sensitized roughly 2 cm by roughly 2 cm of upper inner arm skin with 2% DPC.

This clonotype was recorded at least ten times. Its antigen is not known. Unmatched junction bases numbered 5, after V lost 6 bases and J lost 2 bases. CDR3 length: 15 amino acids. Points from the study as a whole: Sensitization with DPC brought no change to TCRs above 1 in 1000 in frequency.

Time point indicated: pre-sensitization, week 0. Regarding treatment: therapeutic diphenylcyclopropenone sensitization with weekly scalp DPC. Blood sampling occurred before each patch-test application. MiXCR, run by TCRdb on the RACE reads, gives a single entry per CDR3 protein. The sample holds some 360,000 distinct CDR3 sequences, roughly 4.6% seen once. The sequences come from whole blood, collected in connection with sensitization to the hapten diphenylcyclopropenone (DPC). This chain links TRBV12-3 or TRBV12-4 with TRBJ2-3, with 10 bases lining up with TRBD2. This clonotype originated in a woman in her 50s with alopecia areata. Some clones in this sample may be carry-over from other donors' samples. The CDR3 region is CASSTGTSVTDTQYF. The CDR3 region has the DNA TGTGCCAGCAGCACCGGGACTAGCGTCACAGATACGCAGTATTTT.